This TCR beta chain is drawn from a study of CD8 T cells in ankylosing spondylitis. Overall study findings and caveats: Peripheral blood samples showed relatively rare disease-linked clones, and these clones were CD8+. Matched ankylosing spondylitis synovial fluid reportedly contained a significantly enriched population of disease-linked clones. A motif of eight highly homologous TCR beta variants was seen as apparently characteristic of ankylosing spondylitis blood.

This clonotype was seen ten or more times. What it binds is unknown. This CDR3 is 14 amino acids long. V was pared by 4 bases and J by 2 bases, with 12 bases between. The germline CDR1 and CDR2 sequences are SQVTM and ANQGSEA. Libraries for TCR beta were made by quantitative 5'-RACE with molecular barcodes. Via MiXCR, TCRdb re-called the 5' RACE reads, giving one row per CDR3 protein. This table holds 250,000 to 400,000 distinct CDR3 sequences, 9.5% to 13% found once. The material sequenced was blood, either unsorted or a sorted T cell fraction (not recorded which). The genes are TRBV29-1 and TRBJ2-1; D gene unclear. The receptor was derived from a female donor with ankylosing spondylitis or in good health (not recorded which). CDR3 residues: CSVGSQTTYNEQFF. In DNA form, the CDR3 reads TGCAGCGTTGGGTCGCAGACAACCTACAATGAGCAGTTCTTC.